The 32 T cell receptor beta chains below all came from one sample that was sequenced in a study of blood T cells in healthy people across ages. A sample-barcoded 5' primer and a J-beta primer mix were used in a second PCR of roughly 6 to 12 cycles. TCRdb fed the 5' RACE reads into MiXCR, producing one record per CDR3 protein. The top ten hold around 23% of the sample, which has some 550,000 distinct CDR3 sequences, around half seen once. Sequencing used blood. The receptor set was obtained from a man older than 75 in good health.

This clonotype was picked up one time. The chain employs TRBV5-1 and TRBJ2-1, with D possibly being TRBD1 (6 bases). Germline CDR1 is SGHRS and CDR2 is YFSETQ. The germline V and J ends were trimmed by 0 bases and 5 bases, with 18 bases remaining between them. The length of the CDR3 is 17 residues. In DNA, the CDR3 is TGCGCCAGCAGCTTGGACCGGGACACCCGAACCAACAATGAGCAGTTCTTC. It specifies CASSLDRDTRTNNEQFF. The full variable domain, with the rest looked up from reference TRBV5-1 and TRBJ2-1, is KAGVTQTPRYLIKTRGQQVTLSCSPISGHRSVSWYQQTPGQGLQFLFEYFSETQRNKGNFPGRFSGRQFSNSRSEMNVSTLELGDSALYLCASSLDRDTRTNNEQFFGPGTRLTVL.

The table lists this clonotype with a count of one. V usage is TRBV10-3 and J usage is TRBJ1-1; weak D call: TRBD1 (5 bases). Germline V gene sequence: CDR1 ENHRY, CDR2 SYGVKD. CDR3 length: 13 amino acids. V lost 6 bases and J 1 base, leaving 9 bases between the germline ends. In nucleotides, the CDR3 is TGTGCCATCAGGATAGGGGAGAACACTGAAGCTTTCTTT. It specifies CAIRIGENTEAFF.

This clonotype was observed a few times. The CDR3 here is CASSLKRTAATYEQYF. In nucleotides, the CDR3 is TGTGCCAGCAGTTTAAAAAGGACAGCAGCAACCTACGAGCAGTACTTC. V is TRBV28 and J is TRBJ2-7; possibly TRBD1 for D (6 bases). Looked up from germline, CDR1 is MDHEN and CDR2 is SYDVKM. This CDR3 has 16 residues. Trimming left V 2 bases short and J 2 bases short, with 16 bases between.

This clonotype was seen a few times. The rearrangement joins TRBV20-1 to TRBJ2-7; D may be TRBD2 (5 bases). The V end was cut by 3 bases, the J end by 3 bases, with 12 bases between. Per the germline V gene, CDR1 is DFQATT and CDR2 is SNEGSKA (reference sequence). This CDR3 spans 13 amino acids. The DNA for the CDR3 is TGCAGTGCTAGGTGGCGGGCCCACTACGAGCAGTACTTC. Protein sequence: CSARWRAHYEQYF.

The rearrangement uses TRBV27 and TRBJ2-1, with unresolved D. Germline V lookup: CDR1 MNHEY, CDR2 SMNVEV (reference sequence). CDR3 length equals 17 residues. V lost 2 bases, J lost 5 bases, and 19 bases lay in between. CDR3 residues: CASSLNPSAASNNEQFF. In DNA, the CDR3 is TGTGCCAGCAGTTTAAACCCCTCGGCGGCTTCCAACAATGAGCAGTTCTTC.

In DNA, the CDR3 is TGTGCCAGCAGCTTTGACAGGCTCCATACGCAGTATTTT. This gives the protein CASSFDRLHTQYF. This chain joins TRBV7-2 and TRBJ2-3; a possible D gene is TRBD1 (6 bases). Germline V gene data show CDR1 as SGHTA and CDR2 as FQGNSA. This CDR3 is built from 13 residues. Between the trimmed V and J ends, which lost 3 bases and 7 bases, there was a span of 11 bases.

This clonotype appeared a few times. The rearrangement links TRBV25-1 to TRBJ2-7; 9 positions agree with TRBD1. Germline lookup yields CDR1 MGHDK and CDR2 SYGVNS. The junction had 14 bases not matched to a gene; V was cut back by 6 bases and J by 2 bases. This CDR3 comprises 17 residues. The CDR3 bases are TGTGCCAGCAGCCACCTACAGGGGGCCCAGAAAGCCTACGAGCAGTACTTC. Its protein product is CASSHLQGAQKAYEQYF.

The CDR3 coding sequence is TGTGCCAGCAGCCCCCTAGCGGGGGTTAGGACCGGGGAGCTGTTTTTT. This gives the protein CASSPLAGVRTGELFF. The rearrangement links TRBV7-2 to TRBJ2-2; the match to TRBD2 covers 10 bases. The germline gives CDR1 SGHTA, CDR2 FQGNSA. This CDR3 spans 16 amino acids. V was clipped by 5 bases and J by 5 bases; unmatched bases: 8.

This clonotype showed up just a few times. A much larger clone sits a single nucleotide away, making a read error possible. The chain employs TRBV6-5 and TRBJ1-5, with a possible D match to TRBD1 (6 bases). V was cut by 0 bases and J by 6 bases, with 6 bases left in between. Germline CDR1 MNHEY, CDR2 SVGAGI. The CDR3 is made up of 13 amino acids. The CDR3 DNA reads TGTGCCAGCAGTTACTCGGGGGCTCAGCCCCAGCATTTT. It encodes CASSYSGAQPQHF.

This clonotype has a handful of counts. The chain is built from TRBV6-2 or TRBV6-3 and TRBJ2-7, with 10 nucleotides matching TRBD2. V trimming: 5 bases; J trimming: 3 bases; junction bases outside the gene matches: 7. Germline V lookup: CDR1 MNHEY, CDR2 SVGEGT. The CDR3 has 15 amino acids. The CDR3 loop is CASSRTSGQYYEQYF. The CDR3 coding sequence is TGTGCCAGCAGTAGGACTAGCGGCCAATACTACGAGCAGTACTTC.

As DNA, the CDR3 is TGTGCCATCATGACTAGCGGGGGGTTTGGTGAGCAGTACTTC. Amino acids: CAIMTSGGFGEQYF. This chain joins TRBV10-3 and TRBJ2-5; 13 bases are a match to TRBD2. With V trimmed by 7 bases and J by 11 bases, 10 bases remained unmatched. Germline V gene sequence: CDR1 ENHRY, CDR2 SYGVKD. This CDR3 is 14 amino acids long.

The chain recombines TRBV20-1 with TRBJ1-1, with D possibly TRBD1 on 6 matching bases. CDR1 DFQATT and CDR2 SNEGSKA come from the germline V gene (reference sequence). The CDR3 has 16 amino acids. Trimming cost V 4 bases and J 0 bases, with 18 bases left between them. The CDR3 bases are TGCAGTGCTATGAAATTGGGGGCCGGGGTGAACACTGAAGCTTTCTTT. Protein: CSAMKLGAGVNTEAFF.

This clonotype was detected ten times or more. This sequence joins TRBV29-1 and TRBJ2-3; D gene unclear. The CDR3 covers 12 residues. CDR1 is SQVTM and CDR2 is ANQGSEA in the germline V gene. V was pared by 7 bases and J by 0 bases, with 8 bases between. DNA of the CDR3: TGCAGCGGGGTGACTAGCACAGATACGCAGTATTTT. Protein: CSGVTSTDTQYF.

The V gene is TRBV4-3, the J gene TRBJ1-2; D ambiguous. V was trimmed by 0 bases and J by 7 bases, leaving 12 bases between them. Germline values: CDR1 LGHNA, CDR2 YSLEER. The CDR3 is 14 residues long. CDR3 loop: CASSQDIGPPGYTF. The CDR3 nucleotides read TGCGCCAGCAGCCAAGATATAGGGCCCCCTGGCTACACCTTC.

In this sample, this clonotype turned up a few times. The V and J genes are TRBV20-1 and TRBJ1-4; 11 nucleotides align to TRBD1. The CDR3 consists of 14 residues. Trimming cost V 2 bases and J 7 bases; bases outside gene matches: 3. Germline V gives CDR1 DFQATT, CDR2 SNEGSKA (reference sequence). CDR3 coding DNA: TGCAGTGCTAGACCGGACAGGGGGCGTGAAAAACTGTTTTTT. Its translation is CSARPDRGREKLFF.

As DNA, the CDR3 is TGCGCCAGCAGCTTCGACAGCGGGGGGGCCGTCGATGAGCAGTTCTTC. Translation: CASSFDSGGAVDEQFF. The V gene is TRBV5-1, the J gene TRBJ2-1, with 10 bases matching TRBD2. Germline-derived CDR1 and CDR2 are SGHRS and YFSETQ. Unmatched junction bases numbered 10, after V lost 2 bases and J lost 8 bases. This CDR3 region has 16 residues.

The count of this clonotype is one. This rearrangement joins TRBV9 to TRBJ2-1; 7 nucleotides match TRBD2. This CDR3 region has 15 residues. The junction had 6 bases not matched to a gene; V was cut back by 1 base and J by 5 bases. Germline V gene sequence: CDR1 SGDLS, CDR2 YYNGEE. The CDR3 loop reads CASSVSGANNNEQFF. The CDR3 DNA reads as TGTGCCAGCAGCGTAAGCGGGGCTAACAACAATGAGCAGTTCTTC.

The J gene is TRBJ1-2, the V gene TRBV5-5; the match to TRBD1 covers 7 bases. Germline V CDR1 and CDR2: SGHKS, YYEKEE (reference sequence). This CDR3 is 14 amino acids long. V trimming: 4 bases; J trimming: 8 bases; junction bases outside the gene matches: 11. The CDR3 protein is CASSARQGRGGYTF. DNA for the CDR3: TGTGCCAGCAGCGCCAGACAGGGAAGAGGCGGCTACACCTTC.

This clonotype appeared a few times. The chain carries TRBV2 and TRBJ2-5; no reliable D call. CDR3 length: 14 amino acids. V shed 6 bases and J shed 4 bases, with 15 bases lying between them. Germline V gives CDR1 SNHLY, CDR2 FYNNEI. CDR3 in DNA: TGTGCCAGCAGCCTCGGACGTCTGGGAGAGACCCAGTACTTC. Translation: CASSLGRLGETQYF.

The V and J genes are TRBV27 and TRBJ2-5; either TRBD1 or TRBD2 may supply D (5 bases each). V was cut by 4 bases and J by 11 bases, with 17 bases left in between. Looked up from germline, CDR1 is MNHEY and CDR2 is SMNVEV (reference sequence). The CDR3 is 13 residues long. The CDR3 sequence: CASSSQGRLAQYF. CDR3 bases: TGTGCCAGCAGTTCCCAGGGTAGGTTAGCGCAGTACTTC.

The CDR3 bases are TGCAGTGCTAGGTCACCCGGGCCAACCCAACACAATGAGCAGTACTTC. This translates into CSARSPGPTQHNEQYF. The rearrangement joins TRBV20-1 to TRBJ2-7; D call uncertain. The CDR3 totals 16 residues. V was cut by 3 bases and J by 7 bases, with 25 bases left in between. CDR1 is DFQATT and CDR2 is SNEGSKA in the germline V gene (reference sequence).

The chain links TRBV7-3 to TRBJ2-2; 12 positions agree with TRBD2. The germline V gene has CDR1 SGHTA and CDR2 FQGTGA. Germline trimming cut 1 base from V and 7 bases from J; bases unmatched to any gene: 10. This CDR3 region has 18 residues. CDR3 coding DNA: TGTGCCAGCAGCTTAAGGGCTAGCGGGGGGGCGAACGACGGGGAGCTGTTTTTT. Its protein is CASSLRASGGANDGELFF.

This clonotype has ten or more counts. J is TRBJ2-7 and V is TRBV6-6; weak D call: TRBD2 (6 bases). CDR3 length: 16 residues. Trimming removed 0 bases from V and 3 bases from J, with 15 bases in between. Germline V gene sequence: CDR1 MNHNY, CDR2 SVGAGI (reference sequence). This CDR3 reads CASSYSRSGASYEQYF. CDR3 sequence (DNA): TGTGCCAGCAGTTACTCGAGGTCGGGAGCCAGCTACGAGCAGTACTTC.

This clonotype was observed a handful of times. DNA for the CDR3: TGCGCCAGCAGCTTGGTAGGGGGTACTAGCACAGATACGCAGTATTTT. Translating gives CASSLVGGTSTDTQYF. V usage is TRBV5-1 and J usage is TRBJ2-3; D is possibly TRBD1 (6 bases). The CDR3 covers 16 residues. Germline V gives CDR1 SGHRS, CDR2 YFSETQ. Trimming took off 0 bases at V and 0 bases at J, with 11 bases between the two ends.

The J gene is TRBJ1-2, the V gene TRBV4-3; D remains unclear. Per the germline V gene, CDR1 is LGHNA and CDR2 is YSLEER. V was shortened by 1 base and J by 2 bases, with 5 bases between the two germline ends. The length of the CDR3 is 13 residues. DNA of the CDR3: TGCGCCAGCAGCCAAGCTTTGAACTATGGCTACACCTTC. Its protein product is CASSQALNYGYTF.

The CDR3 here is CSASTGTTNEKLFF. The CDR3 DNA reads TGCAGTGCTAGTACAGGAACAACTAATGAAAAACTGTTTTTT. The chain links TRBV20-1 to TRBJ1-4; tentatively, D is TRBD1 (5 bases). Per the germline V gene, CDR1 is DFQATT and CDR2 is SNEGSKA (reference sequence). This CDR3 region has 14 residues. Trimming pared 3 bases from V and 0 bases from J, leaving 8 bases between.

The chain is built from TRBV7-2 and TRBJ2-1; either TRBD1 or TRBD2 may fit D (5 bases each). With 1 base removed from V and 13 bases from J, the gap between germline ends came to 20 bases. Germline V gene data show CDR1 as SGHTA and CDR2 as FQGNSA. CDR3 size: 15 residues. CDR3 protein: CASSLEGRRSETQFF. The CDR3, as DNA: TGTGCCAGCAGCTTAGAGGGGAGAAGATCGGAGACCCAGTTCTTC.

This clonotype was counted between two and nine times. This chain joins TRBV20-1 and TRBJ1-1, with TRBD1 as a possible D gene (5 bases). Germline-derived CDR1 and CDR2 are DFQATT and SNEGSKA (reference sequence). CDR3 length: 14 amino acids. The V and J ends lost 3 bases and 4 bases respectively, with 15 bases between them. The DNA of the CDR3 is TGCAGTGCTAGTTGGGGCAGAATCTTCACTGAAGCTTTCTTT. Protein: CSASWGRIFTEAFF.

This clonotype has a handful of counts. As DNA, the CDR3 is TGCGCCAAGCACGGGCGGTGGCAGTACTTC. This codes for CAKHGRWQYF. J is TRBJ2-7 and V is TRBV4-3; D is unclear. In germline, CDR1 is LGHNA, CDR2 YSLEER. The CDR3 length is 10 residues. With 10 bases removed from V and 9 bases from J, the gap between germline ends came to 13 bases.

Note on this clonotype: Being one base from a much bigger clone, this may be a read error. The chain has TRBV5-1 and TRBJ2-3, with TRBD1 identical over 10 bases. The germline V gene encodes CDR1 SGHRS and CDR2 YFSETQ. The CDR3 covers 14 residues. CDR3 in DNA: TGCGTCAGCAGCTTGGGACAGGGGTACGATACGCAGTATTTT. It translates to CVSSLGQGYDTQYF. Using reference TRBV5-1 and TRBJ2-3 for the parts outside the CDR3, the full variable domain is KAGVTQTPRYLIKTRGQQVTLSCSPISGHRSVSWYQQTPGQGLQFLFEYFSETQRNKGNFPGRFSGRQFSNSRSEMNVSTLELGDSALYLCVSSLGQGYDTQYFGPGTRLTVL.

This clonotype came up a few times. The chain combines TRBV6-1 with TRBJ2-7, with 7 bases aligning to TRBD1. This CDR3 has 15 residues. Per germline, CDR1 MNHNS and CDR2 SASEGT. The ends lost 0 bases at V and 3 bases at J; junction bases unmatched: 5. CDR3 DNA: TGTGCCAGCAGTGAAGCTCGGGACAGTATCTACGAGCAGTACTTC. Amino acid sequence: CASSEARDSIYEQYF.

A word on this clonotype: This sequence may be a read error, since a much larger clone differs from it by one base. V and J are TRBV6-5 and TRBJ2-5; 8 nucleotides agree with TRBD1. Germline CDR1 reads MNHEY; CDR2 reads SVGAGI. This CDR3 comprises 14 residues. Unmatched junction bases numbered 4, after V lost 5 bases and J lost 2 bases. The CDR3 coding sequence is TGTGCCAGCAGTACCGGGGACAGGCAAGAGACCCAGTACTTC. Its protein is CASSTGDRQETQYF.